This T cell receptor beta chain emerged from a study of siplizumab effects on memory and regulatory T cells. Study observations and caveats: Siplizumab produced a significant reduction in alloreactive sequences that were traceable to unstimulated CD4+ memory cells. There were only a minor fraction of alloreactive clones that mapped to unstimulated subsets. The authors could not assign a naive or memory phenotype to roughly 75-97% of proliferating CD4+ or CD8+ clones. Greater diversity than memory cells seemed evident in naive T cells, which also appeared to be major alloresponse contributors.

The CDR3 totals 12 residues. Losses at the gene ends were 3 bases for V and 8 bases for J; bases not matched to a gene: 2. CDR1 LNHDA and CDR2 SQIVND come from the germline V gene (reference sequence). Clones were sequenced by immunoSEQ multiplex PCR, and TCRdb holds only the in-frame ones, with some missing. This sample has 50,000 to 75,000 clones, with roughly 85% found just once. As to this clone: Its antigen remains unknown.

This chain uses TRBV19 with TRBJ1-1, with 8 bases fitting TRBD1. What was sequenced was memory CD4+ T cells sorted from blood. This clonotype was sampled from a human donor in good health. The CDR3 spells CASSIPGGEAFF. The CDR3 DNA sequence: TGTGCCAGTAGTATTCCAGGGGGCGAAGCTTTCTTT. The variable domain in full, completed from reference TRBV19 and TRBJ1-1, reads DGGITQSPKYLFRKEGQNVTLSCEQNLNHDAMYWYRQDPGQGLRLIYYSQIVNDFQKGDIAEGYSVSREKKESFPLTVTSAQKNPTAFYLCASSIPGGEAFFGQGTRLTVV.